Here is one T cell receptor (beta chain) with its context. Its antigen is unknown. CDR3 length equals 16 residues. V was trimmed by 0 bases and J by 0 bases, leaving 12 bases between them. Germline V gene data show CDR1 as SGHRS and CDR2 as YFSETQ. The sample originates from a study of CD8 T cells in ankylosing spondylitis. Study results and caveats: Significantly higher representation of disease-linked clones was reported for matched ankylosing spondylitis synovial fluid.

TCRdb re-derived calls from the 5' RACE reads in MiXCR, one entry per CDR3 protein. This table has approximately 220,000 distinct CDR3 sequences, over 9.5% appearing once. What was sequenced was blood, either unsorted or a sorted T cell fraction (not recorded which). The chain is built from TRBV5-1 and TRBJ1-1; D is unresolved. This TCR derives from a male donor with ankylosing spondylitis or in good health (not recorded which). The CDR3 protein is CASSLEGVGMNTEAFF. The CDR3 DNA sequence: TGCGCCAGCAGCTTGGAAGGCGTCGGAATGAACACTGAAGCTTTCTTT.